What follows are 30 T cell receptor beta chains derived from one specimen sequenced in a study of identical twins. TCRdb called the 5' RACE reads again in MiXCR, with one record for every CDR3 protein. The repertoire holds just over 500,000 distinct CDR3 sequences, less than 25% seen once, with approximately 0.95% in the top ten. These data also featured in a second study, about T cells expressing NK-cell markers.

The sequenced sample was CD4+ T cells sorted from blood. All receptors come from a woman aged 18-30 years in good health.

This clonotype was counted once. This chain links TRBV20-1 with TRBJ2-5, with 7 bases that match TRBD1. The CDR3 consists of 15 residues. Germline V gene sequence: CDR1 DFQATT, CDR2 SNEGSKA (reference sequence). Unmatched junction bases numbered 15, after V lost 6 bases and J lost 5 bases. CDR3 sequence (DNA): TGCAGTGCCCCCCCGGCACAGGGGATTGGGGAGACCCAGTACTTC. This encodes CSAPPAQGIGETQYF.

V usage is TRBV7-2 and J usage is TRBJ2-5; possibly TRBD1 or TRBD2 for D (5 bases each). Trimming shortened V by 1 base and J by 1 base, and 13 bases separated the two germline ends. Per the germline V gene, CDR1 is SGHTA and CDR2 is FQGNSA. CDR3 size: 16 residues. The CDR3 nucleotides read TGTGCCAGCAGCTTAGGGGGGTGGGGTGCCCAAGAGACCCAGTACTTC. It yields the protein CASSLGGWGAQETQYF.

In this sample, this clonotype turned up a few times. The chain carries TRBV10-3 and TRBJ2-1; D gene unclear. V shed 5 bases and J shed 4 bases, with 3 bases lying between them. Germline V gene data show CDR1 as ENHRY and CDR2 as SYGVKD. This CDR3 spans 11 amino acids. The CDR3 reads CAISNYNEQFF. The CDR3 nucleotides read TGTGCCATCAGTAATTACAATGAGCAGTTCTTC.

This clonotype was seen at least ten times. The V and J genes are TRBV10-3 and TRBJ1-6; D ambiguous. This CDR3 is 14 amino acids long. Trimming shortened V by 2 bases and J by 7 bases, and 9 bases separated the two germline ends. Germline values: CDR1 ENHRY, CDR2 SYGVKD. DNA of the CDR3: TGTGCCATCAGTGAGCCGGTGGGGAATTCACCCCTCCACTTT. It yields the protein CAISEPVGNSPLHF.

The chain uses TRBV20-1 and TRBJ2-1; 8 bases agree with TRBD1. The V gene end was trimmed by 4 bases and the J gene end by 8 bases; junction bases not matched to a gene: 10. CDR1 is DFQATT, CDR2 SNEGSKA, per germline (reference sequence). The CDR3 spans 14 residues. CDR3 region: CSAKTTGEKDEQFF. For the CDR3, the DNA is TGCAGTGCTAAAACGACAGGGGAGAAAGATGAGCAGTTCTTC.

This clonotype occurred a few times. The chain employs TRBV30 and TRBJ2-3; 9 bases match TRBD2. V was pared by 5 bases and J by 6 bases, with 9 bases of the junction left unmatched. Per the germline V gene, CDR1 is GTSNPN and CDR2 is SVGIG (reference sequence). The CDR3 is 14 amino acids. The CDR3 loop is CAWGLAGALDTQYF. The CDR3 DNA sequence: TGTGCCTGGGGATTAGCGGGAGCGTTGGATACGCAGTATTTT.

The J gene is TRBJ1-4, the V gene TRBV6-5; possible D gene TRBD1, 5 bases. The germline V gene has CDR1 MNHEY and CDR2 SVGAGI. The V and J ends lost 2 bases and 4 bases respectively, with 11 bases between them. CDR3 length equals 15 residues. DNA of the CDR3: TGTGCCAGCAGTTACACCGTGGGACGTAATGAAAAACTGTTTTTT. As protein: CASSYTVGRNEKLFF.

Comments on this clonotype: A much more abundant neighbour one base away suggests this may be a read error. The conserved closing phenylalanine or tryptophan is absent in this CDR3, likely reflecting a read error. The gene calls are TRBV29-1 and TRBJ2-1; D is ambiguous. This CDR3 comprises 13 residues. In germline, CDR1 is SQVTM, CDR2 ANQGSEA. Trimming took 4 bases from V and 2 from J, leaving 9 bases between them. The CDR3 sequence is CSVVLRAYNEQFL. Here the CDR3 DNA reads TGCAGCGTTGTCCTACGAGCCTACAATGAGCAGTTCCTC.

V gene TRBV5-5 combines with J gene TRBJ1-2; 8 bases are a match to TRBD1. Germline V gene lookup returns CDR1 SGHKS and CDR2 YYEKEE (reference sequence). The trim removed 2 bases at V and 3 bases at J, leaving 9 bases unmatched. The CDR3 loop spans 16 amino acids. The DNA for the CDR3 is TGTGCCAGCAGCTTAGGAGGACAGGGATTCTACTATGGCTACACCTTC. This translates into CASSLGGQGFYYGYTF.

The rearrangement uses TRBV7-6 and TRBJ2-5, with 8 bases lining up with TRBD2. The length of the CDR3 is 18 residues. Germline loops: CDR1 SGHVS, CDR2 FNYEAQ. V was pared by 5 bases and J by 2 bases, with 16 bases of the junction left unmatched. CDR3 region: CASSADPGGTEIQETQYF. For the CDR3, the DNA is TGTGCCAGCAGCGCGGACCCGGGAGGGACTGAAATACAAGAGACCCAGTACTTC.

This clonotype was counted only a few times. The chain links TRBV12-3 or TRBV12-4 to TRBJ1-1, with TRBD1 matching over 7 bases. The CDR3 loop spans 12 amino acids. J was trimmed by 11 bases and V by 5 bases; bases with no gene match: 8. This chain's CDR3 is CASSLLQGLAFF. The DNA for the CDR3 is TGTGCCAGCAGTCTACTACAGGGGTTGGCTTTCTTT.

V gene TRBV10-1 combines with J gene TRBJ2-3; D unresolved. V was clipped by 6 bases and J by 4 bases, with 17 bases between them. Germline CDR1 reads WNHNN; CDR2 reads SYGVQD (reference sequence). CDR3 length: 15 residues. This CDR3 is CASSETEGGADTQYF. In DNA form, the CDR3 reads TGCGCCAGCAGCGAGACTGAAGGCGGAGCAGATACGCAGTATTTT.

The genes are TRBV9 and TRBJ2-1, with TRBD2 identical over 14 bases. The CDR3 sequence is 16 residues long. Germline CDR1 SGDLS, CDR2 YYNGEE. V was clipped by 1 base and J by 6 bases; unmatched bases: 3. The CDR3 DNA reads TGTGCCAGCAGCGTACAAGGACTAGCGGGGGGCAATGAGCAGTTCTTC. Translating gives CASSVQGLAGGNEQFF. The full variable domain, completed using reference TRBV9 and TRBJ2-1, is DSGVTQTPKHLITATGQRVTLRCSPRSGDLSVYWYQQSLDQGLQFLIQYYNGEERAKGNILERFSAQQFPDLHSELNLSSLELGDSALYFCASSVQGLAGGNEQFFGPGTRLTVL.

For the CDR3, the DNA is TGTGCCACCAGTGATCAGGGAAATGAGCAGTTCTTC. Translated: CATSDQGNEQFF. The V call is TRBV24-1, the J call TRBJ2-1; perhaps TRBD1 as D (5 bases). V lost 3 bases to trimming and J lost 7 bases, with 6 bases between them. There are 12 residues in the CDR3. In germline, CDR1 is KGHDR, CDR2 SFDVKD.

The chain employs TRBV10-3 and TRBJ1-1; no reliable D call. Trimming cost V 6 bases and J 3 bases, with 17 bases left between them. This CDR3 has 15 amino acids. Germline values: CDR1 ENHRY, CDR2 SYGVKD. For the CDR3, the DNA is TGTGCCATCAGGTCCCCGGGAGTTTCTCACACTGAAGCTTTCTTT. It is translated as CAIRSPGVSHTEAFF.

This clonotype came up a few times. The chain has TRBV12-3 or TRBV12-4 and TRBJ1-4; D call uncertain. Trimming removed 6 bases from V and 4 bases from J, with 6 bases in between. The CDR3 is 12 amino acids. CDR3 bases: TGTGCCAGCAGACTCCTTAATGAAAAACTGTTTTTT. This gives the protein CASRLLNEKLFF.

The chain carries TRBV24-1 and TRBJ2-3; D uncertain. CDR3 size: 13 residues. In germline, CDR1 is KGHDR, CDR2 SFDVKD. V shed 0 bases and J shed 2 bases, with 2 bases lying between them. CDR3: CATSDLNTDTQYF. DNA for the CDR3: TGTGCCACCAGTGATTTGAACACAGATACGCAGTATTTT.

The rearrangement joins TRBV13 to TRBJ1-1; D is ambiguous. The CDR3 is made up of 14 amino acids. Trimming took 6 bases from V and 1 from J, leaving 12 bases between them. Germline CDR1 is PRHDT and CDR2 is FYEKMQ (reference sequence). CDR3 sequence reads: CASRKGSSNTEAFF. In DNA form, the CDR3 reads TGTGCCAGCAGAAAAGGGAGTTCGAACACTGAAGCTTTCTTT.

The rearrangement links TRBV12-3 or TRBV12-4 to TRBJ2-1; the match to TRBD2 covers 10 bases. V lost 0 bases to trimming and J lost 8 bases; unmatched junction nucleotides: 1. The CDR3 sequence is 14 residues long. The CDR3: CASSLAAGGDEQFF. In DNA form, the CDR3 reads TGTGCCAGCAGTTTAGCAGCGGGGGGGGATGAGCAGTTCTTC.

The rearrangement joins TRBV20-1 to TRBJ2-1, with 11 bases lining up with TRBD1. The CDR3 consists of 13 residues. V trimming: 5 bases; J trimming: 13 bases; junction bases outside the gene matches: 10. Per the germline V gene, CDR1 is DFQATT and CDR2 is SNEGSKA (reference sequence). In nucleotides, the CDR3 is TGCAGTGCTTGGACAGGGGGCGCGTCACGCCAGTTCTTC. This sequence encodes CSAWTGGASRQFF.

This clonotype was seen more than once but under ten times. V usage is TRBV7-9 and J usage is TRBJ1-1; D ambiguous. Germline V gene lookup returns CDR1 SEHNR and CDR2 FQNEAQ (reference sequence). V lost 1 base, J lost 4 bases, and 7 bases lay in between. CDR3 length equals 13 residues. CDR3 region: CASSLGTATEAFF. For the CDR3, the DNA is TGTGCCAGCAGCTTAGGAACAGCCACTGAAGCTTTCTTT.

This clonotype was detected only once. The chain couples TRBV6-1 to TRBJ1-6; maybe TRBD1 (5 bases). The CDR3 covers 15 residues. Germline CDR1 and CDR2: MNHNS and SASEGT. Trimming pared 7 bases from V and 7 bases from J, leaving 17 bases between. The CDR3 loop reads CASTNRQGNNSPLHF. In DNA form, the CDR3 reads TGTGCCAGCACCAACCGCCAGGGAAACAATTCACCCCTCCACTTT.

The rearrangement links TRBV7-3 to TRBJ2-7, with D unclear. The germline V gene encodes CDR1 SGHTA and CDR2 FQGTGA. The CDR3 spans 14 residues. V shed 5 bases and J shed 0 bases, with 11 bases lying between them. CDR3 protein: CASSKGPRSYEQYF. The CDR3, as DNA: TGTGCCAGCAGCAAAGGACCCCGCTCCTACGAGCAGTACTTC.

The chain joins TRBV5-1 to TRBJ1-3, with 8 bases matching TRBD1. Germline lookup yields CDR1 SGHRS and CDR2 YFSETQ. The CDR3 has 14 residues. V shed 4 bases, J shed 3 bases, and the junction held 3 bases outside the gene matches. The chain's CDR3 is CASSQTGGGNTIYF. For the CDR3, the DNA is TGCGCCAGCAGCCAAACAGGGGGTGGAAACACCATATATTTT.

The chain is built from TRBV19 and TRBJ1-2; D gene unclear. The CDR3 extends over 18 amino acids. The V end lost 3 bases, the J end lost 4 bases, and 24 bases lay between the germline ends. The V gene's germline CDR1 is LNHDA and CDR2 SQIVND (reference sequence). CDR3 residues: CASSILLFGGRKSYGYTF. The CDR3 DNA is TGTGCCAGTAGTATTCTCCTTTTTGGAGGTCGCAAGTCCTATGGCTACACCTTC.

The table lists this clonotype with many counts. The DNA of the CDR3 is TGTGCCAGCAGCGTAGAGTACGAGCAGTACTTC. Protein: CASSVEYEQYF. The chain combines TRBV5-6 with TRBJ2-7; D not certain. The germline gives CDR1 SGHDT, CDR2 YYEEEE. Trimming pared 4 bases from V and 4 bases from J, leaving 6 bases between. This CDR3 is 11 amino acids long.

The V and J genes are TRBV6-2 or TRBV6-3 and TRBJ2-2; D is perhaps TRBD1 (6 bases). This CDR3 region has 14 residues. CDR1 and CDR2 (germline): MNHEY, SVGEGT. Trimming left V 6 bases short and J 2 bases short, with 10 bases between. CDR3 region: CASRPGQNTGELFF. CDR3 coding DNA: TGTGCCAGCAGACCGGGACAAAACACCGGGGAGCTGTTTTTT.

The gene calls are TRBV7-2 and TRBJ2-3, with TRBD2 matching over 11 bases. The CDR3 has 17 amino acids. CDR1 and CDR2 from the germline V gene are SGHTA and FQGNSA. V gave up 7 bases and J gave up 1 base; unmatched junction bases: 10. The CDR3 sequence: CASTSPLGLAGTDTQYF. Written as DNA, the CDR3 is TGTGCCAGCACCAGCCCCTTGGGACTAGCGGGCACAGATACGCAGTATTTT.

This clonotype was picked up a small number of times. CDR3 sequence reads: CSARDMGQFYEQYF. The CDR3 DNA is TGCAGTGCTAGAGATATGGGACAGTTCTACGAGCAGTACTTC. The chain joins TRBV20-1 to TRBJ2-7; TRBD1 agrees at 7 bases. Germline values: CDR1 DFQATT, CDR2 SNEGSKA (reference sequence). After removal of 0 bases from V and 3 bases from J, the junction contained 5 bases not matched to a gene. The CDR3 runs to 14 residues.

This rearrangement joins TRBV6-5 to TRBJ2-1; the D is unclear. Trimming removed 2 bases from V and 6 bases from J, with 11 bases in between. Germline lookup yields CDR1 MNHEY and CDR2 SVGAGI. The CDR3 runs to 14 residues. The CDR3 is CASSYSPAVNEQFF. The CDR3 DNA reads TGTGCCAGCAGTTACAGCCCGGCAGTCAATGAGCAGTTCTTC.